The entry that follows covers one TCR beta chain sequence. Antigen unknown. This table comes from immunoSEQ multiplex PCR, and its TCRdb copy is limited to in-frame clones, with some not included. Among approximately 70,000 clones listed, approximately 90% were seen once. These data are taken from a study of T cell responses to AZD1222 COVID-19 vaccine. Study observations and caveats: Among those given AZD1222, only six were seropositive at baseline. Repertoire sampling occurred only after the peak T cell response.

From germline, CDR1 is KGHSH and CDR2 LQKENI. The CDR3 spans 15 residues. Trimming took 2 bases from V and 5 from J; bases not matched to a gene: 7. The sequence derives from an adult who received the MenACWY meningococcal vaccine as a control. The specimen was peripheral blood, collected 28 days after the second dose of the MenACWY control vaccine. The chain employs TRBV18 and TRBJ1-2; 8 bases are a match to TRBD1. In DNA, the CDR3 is TGTGCCAGCTCACCAGGACAGGGTGAAGAGTATGGCTACACCTTC. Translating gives CASSPGQGEEYGYTF.